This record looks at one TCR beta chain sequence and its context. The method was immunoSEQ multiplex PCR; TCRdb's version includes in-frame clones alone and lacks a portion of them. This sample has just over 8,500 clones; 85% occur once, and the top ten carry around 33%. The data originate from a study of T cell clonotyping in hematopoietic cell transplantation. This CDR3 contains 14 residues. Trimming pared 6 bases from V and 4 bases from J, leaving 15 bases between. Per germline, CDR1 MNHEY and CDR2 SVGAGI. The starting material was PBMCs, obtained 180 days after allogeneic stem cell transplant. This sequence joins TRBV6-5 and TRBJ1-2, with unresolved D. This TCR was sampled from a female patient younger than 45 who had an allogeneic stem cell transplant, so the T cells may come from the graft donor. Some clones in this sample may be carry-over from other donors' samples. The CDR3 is CASRIRIGSYGYTF. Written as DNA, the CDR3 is TGTGCCAGCAGAATCCGTATCGGTAGCTATGGCTACACCTTC.